Shown below are 3 T cell receptor beta chains from a single sample sequenced in a study of vaccination and CD4 T cells after COVID-19. Treatment specified: approximately 9-day PBMC culture with coronavirus spike peptide pools or control peptides (ViraFEST assay). Sequencing of the DNA from cultured CD4+ T cells was carried out with the Oncomine TCR Beta short-read assay. One entry per CDR3 protein results from TCRdb running MiXCR on the PCR reads. Of 20,000 to 25,000 distinct CDR3 sequences in the sample, roughly 34% were seen once. For these receptors, no antigen is known. The material sequenced was CD4+ T cells from blood, cultured in vitro, taken before SARS-CoV-2 vaccination. Receptors originate from a human donor who had recovered from COVID-19.

This chain connects TRBV6-5 to TRBJ1-3; D not certain. The V end lost 0 bases, the J end lost 1 base, and 7 bases lay between the germline ends. Germline CDR1 and CDR2: MNHEY and SVGAGI. The CDR3 extends over 15 amino acids. The DNA for the CDR3 is TGTGCCAGCAGTTACTCTGACCCTTCTGGAAACACCATATATTTT. It translates to CASSYSDPSGNTIYF.

V is TRBV27 and J is TRBJ2-7, with D tentatively TRBD1 (5 bases). CDR1 MNHEY and CDR2 SMNVEV come from the germline V gene (reference sequence). This CDR3 region has 17 residues. V was trimmed by 0 bases and J by 5 bases, leaving 20 bases between them. The CDR3 sequence is CASSLSPPGSFKNEQYF. The CDR3 DNA reads as TGTGCCAGCAGTTTATCCCCCCCAGGGTCTTTTAAAAACGAGCAGTACTTC.

V and J are TRBV7-2 and TRBJ2-6, with D hard to call. In germline, CDR1 is SGHTA, CDR2 FQGNSA. The length of the CDR3 is 14 residues. Deletions cut 5 bases from V and 4 bases from J, with 9 bases between. CDR3 sequence reads: CASSRPAGANVLTF. CDR3 DNA: TGTGCCAGCAGCAGACCGGCGGGGGCCAACGTCCTGACTTTC.